Listed here are 18 T cell receptor beta chains from one sample, sequenced in a study (dated by TCRdb to about 2015). Libraries came from 5' RACE. The sequencing machine was an Illumina MiSeq. TCRdb took the public reads, trimmed them with fastp at Q25, ran MiXCR for clone calling and kept in-frame beta chains. Merged by CDR3 protein, the rows form single entries marked with the most common genes and DNA. The sample records 55,000 to 70,000 distinct CDR3 sequences, 28% of which are singletons. The ten biggest clones cover around 3.1% of the sample. The sample comprised tumor-infiltrating memory CD4+ T cells sorted from the breast tumor. The sample's cell subset or site label, in plain terms: memory CD4+ T cells, CD4+CD45RO+CD25-. The receptors originated from a female donor with breast cancer.

V is TRBV27 and J is TRBJ1-1; D is unresolved. Germline-derived CDR1 and CDR2 are MNHEY and SMNVEV (reference sequence). This CDR3 is built from 14 residues. Deletions cut 6 bases from V and 0 bases from J, with 11 bases between. This CDR3 reads CASSRSPLNTEAFF. As DNA, the CDR3 is TGTGCCAGCAGCCGCAGTCCACTGAACACTGAAGCTTTCTTT.

J is TRBJ1-2 and V is TRBV7-9; possibly TRBD1 for D (6 bases). The germline CDR1 and CDR2 sequences are SEHNR and FQNEAQ (reference sequence). V was shortened by 1 base and J by 4 bases, with 16 bases between the two germline ends. The CDR3 covers 16 residues. CDR3 sequence: CASSLGSTGTPYGYTF. Here the CDR3 DNA reads TGTGCCAGCAGCTTAGGGTCCACAGGGACCCCCTATGGCTACACCTTC.

This clonotype was recorded a few times. The V call is TRBV7-9, the J call TRBJ2-5; D possibly corresponds to TRBD1 (6 bases). Germline V gives CDR1 SEHNR, CDR2 FQNEAQ (reference sequence). This CDR3 has 13 amino acids. The V gene lost 7 bases and the J gene lost 1 base, with 10 bases spanning the gap. This CDR3 is CASNRQVQETQYF. The CDR3 DNA reads TGTGCCAGCAACAGACAGGTCCAAGAGACCCAGTACTTC.

The J gene is TRBJ1-2, the V gene TRBV7-8, with 9 bases identical to TRBD1. CDR3 size: 15 residues. Germline CDR1 is SGHVS and CDR2 is FQNEAQ. The V and J ends lost 5 bases and 8 bases, in that order; junction bases with no gene match: 12. The CDR3 loop is CASSTHRDRDEGYTF. Here the CDR3 DNA reads TGTGCCAGCAGCACCCATCGGGACAGGGACGAGGGCTACACCTTC.

The CDR3 here is CASSPSPGQKYPDTQYF. CDR3 coding DNA: TGTGCCAGCAGCCCAAGCCCCGGACAGAAATATCCAGATACGCAGTATTTT. The chain recombines TRBV28 with TRBJ2-3; maybe TRBD1 (6 bases). This CDR3 spans 17 amino acids. Germline V gene lookup returns CDR1 MDHEN and CDR2 SYDVKM. V lost 6 bases and J 4 bases, leaving 23 bases between the germline ends.

The chain's CDR3 is CASSLEQGRGTEAFF. DNA for the CDR3: TGTGCCAGCAGCTTAGAGCAGGGGAGGGGAACTGAAGCTTTCTTT. This chain connects TRBV11-2 to TRBJ1-1; D might be TRBD1 (6 bases). CDR1 is SGHAT, CDR2 FQNNGV, per germline. This CDR3 comprises 15 residues. The V and J ends lost 0 bases and 5 bases respectively, with 13 bases between them.

This clonotype was counted a few times. The chain combines TRBV7-2 with TRBJ2-2; a possible D gene is TRBD2 (5 bases). With 1 base removed from V and 4 bases from J, the gap between germline ends came to 13 bases. Per germline, CDR1 SGHTA and CDR2 FQGNSA. The CDR3 contains 16 residues. The CDR3 DNA sequence: TGTGCCAGCAGCTTAGAGTTTTCGGGATTCACCGGGGAGCTGTTTTTT. It translates to CASSLEFSGFTGELFF.

This clonotype was picked up a small number of times. V is TRBV6-2 or TRBV6-3 and J is TRBJ1-5; 8 bases align to TRBD1. CDR3 size: 15 residues. The trim removed 6 bases at V and 4 bases at J, leaving 8 bases unmatched. Germline-derived CDR1 and CDR2 are MNHEY and SVGEGT. The CDR3 sequence is CASRRRTGWNQPQHF. The CDR3 nucleotides read TGTGCCAGCAGACGACGGACAGGGTGGAATCAGCCCCAGCATTTT.

The chain carries TRBV29-1 and TRBJ1-2, with a tentative D call TRBD1 (6 bases). Germline-derived CDR1 and CDR2 are SQVTM and ANQGSEA. The CDR3 consists of 12 residues. The V end was cut by 6 bases, the J end by 3 bases, with 11 bases between. CDR3 in amino acids: CSVGRGDYGYTF. CDR3 bases: TGCAGCGTCGGCAGGGGAGACTATGGCTACACCTTC. The full variable domain, with the rest looked up from reference TRBV29-1 and TRBJ1-2, is SAVISQKPSRDICQRGTSLTIQCQVDSQVTMMFWYRQQPGQSLTLIATANQGSEATYESGFVIDKFPISRPNLTFSTLTVSNMSPEDSSIYLCSVGRGDYGYTFGSGTRLTVV.

This clonotype was recorded a few times. The chain carries TRBV7-9 and TRBJ1-1; TRBD1 might be the D (5 bases). CDR1 and CDR2 (germline): SEHNR, FQNEAQ (reference sequence). V was shortened by 5 bases and J by 5 bases, with 15 bases between the two germline ends. There are 14 residues in the CDR3. CDR3 amino acids: CASSPVGGNTEAFF. CDR3 DNA sequence: TGTGCCAGCAGCCCCGTTGGGGGAAATACTGAAGCTTTCTTT.

This chain links TRBV7-2 with TRBJ1-2, with D hard to call. This CDR3 spans 15 amino acids. Germline lookup yields CDR1 SGHTA and CDR2 FQGNSA. Trimming shortened V by 4 bases and J by 3 bases, and 15 bases separated the two germline ends. The CDR3 DNA is TGTGCCAGCAGCTCAGGACTTCTCGTGGACTATGGCTACACCTTC. Protein product: CASSSGLLVDYGYTF.

This clonotype showed up just a few times. V gene TRBV30 combines with J gene TRBJ1-2, with 10 bases identical to TRBD1. J lost 7 bases, V lost 2 bases, and 10 bases had no gene match. CDR1 and CDR2 from the germline V gene are GTSNPN and SVGIG (reference sequence). The CDR3 consists of 15 residues. Here the CDR3 DNA reads TGTGCCTGGAGTCTTCCGACAGGGGGCGCGTTTGGCTACACCTTC. It yields the protein CAWSLPTGGAFGYTF.

Written as DNA, the CDR3 is TGTGCCAGCAGCCCCCCCCGAGGCGCGCCGACGGGCGGGAGTCCTCTTCGAGAGACCCAGTACTTC. Amino acids: CASSPPRGAPTGGSPLRETQYF. The V call is TRBV7-9, the J call TRBJ2-5, with TRBD2 matching over 7 bases. Trimming took 5 bases from V and 4 from J; bases not matched to a gene: 31. CDR1 and CDR2 from the germline V gene are SEHNR and FQNEAQ (reference sequence). The CDR3 has 22 amino acids.

CDR3 bases: TGCAGTGCCGGGCGGGGTTCCACAGATACGCAGTATTTT. Translation gives CSAGRGSTDTQYF. The chain combines TRBV20-1 with TRBJ2-3, with D possibly being TRBD2 (6 bases). This CDR3 spans 13 amino acids. Germline assignment: CDR1 DFQATT and CDR2 SNEGSKA (reference sequence). Trimming removed 6 bases at V and 2 bases at J, with 12 bases between.

The chain joins TRBV6-2 or TRBV6-3 to TRBJ2-2; D is uncertain. Trimming left V 5 bases short and J 5 bases short, with 9 bases between. Per the germline V gene, CDR1 is MNHEY and CDR2 is SVGEGT. The CDR3 totals 13 residues. The CDR3 nucleotides read TGTGCCAGCAGTACGCGGTGGACCGGGGAGCTGTTTTTT. Its protein product is CASSTRWTGELFF.

J is TRBJ1-3 and V is TRBV20-1; weak D call: TRBD1 (5 bases). Trimming removed 3 bases from V and 0 bases from J, with 6 bases in between. The CDR3 is 13 residues long. From germline, CDR1 is DFQATT and CDR2 SNEGSKA (reference sequence). CDR3 DNA: TGCAGTGCTAGGGGGCCCTCTGGAAACACCATATATTTT. Amino acids: CSARGPSGNTIYF.

The gene calls are TRBV6-1 and TRBJ1-5; perhaps TRBD1 as D (5 bases). Trimming left V 6 bases short and J 7 bases short, with 19 bases between. The CDR3 runs to 15 residues. Germline CDR1 reads MNHNS; CDR2 reads SASEGT. CDR3 DNA: TGTGCCAGCAGCGGACTCTCGCCGGGGGAACAGCCCCAGCATTTT. Its protein product is CASSGLSPGEQPQHF.

The gene calls are TRBV5-1 and TRBJ2-3; either TRBD1 or TRBD2 may supply D (5 bases each). With 4 bases removed from V and 2 bases from J, the gap between germline ends came to 17 bases. This CDR3 region has 16 residues. The germline CDR1 and CDR2 sequences are SGHRS and YFSETQ. CDR3 nucleotides: TGCGCCAGCAGCCCGGCGGGTGCAGGGACCACAGATACGCAGTATTTT. Translation gives CASSPAGAGTTDTQYF.